This T cell receptor beta chain originates from a study of cytomegalovirus exposure and HLA in healthy donors. Trimming removed 1 base from V and 3 bases from J, with 13 bases in between. The V gene's germline CDR1 is SGHAT and CDR2 FQNNGV. CDR3 length: 15 residues. Concerning this clone itself: Its matching antigen is unknown.

Study conclusions and caveats: When analyzed later, the rates of TCR association showed variation by HLA locus, with DRB1 the most and HLA-C the fewest. Per a prior analysis, the majority of TCR beta V segments were productive roughly 90% or roughly 30% of the time. Follow-up analysis seemed to connect common viral pathogens with several of the most significant clusters identified.

The primer mix had 60 Vbeta and 13 Jbeta primers. Per the original methods: An analysis performed later counted about 80 million unique TCR beta chains (around 11 million of them shared). Sequencing was performed with immunoSEQ multiplex PCR; in TCRdb, only in-frame clones are kept and a portion is missing. V and J calls and clone size follow that table, whereas D and trimming were derived from the DNA. The data contain around 65,000 clones, roughly 80% of them singletons. V and J are TRBV11-2 and TRBJ2-7; a weak D match, TRBD2 (6 bases). Sequences were obtained from PBMCs. The TCR comes from a woman aged 25 to 39 in good health and CMV-seropositive. This chain's CDR3 is CASSLVADPFYEQYF. The CDR3 coding sequence is TGTGCCAGCAGCTTAGTAGCGGATCCCTTCTACGAGCAGTACTTC.